Listed below are T cell receptor beta chains from one sample, sequenced in a study of response to subunit inactivated influenza vaccine. Via MiXCR, TCRdb re-called the RT-PCR reads, giving one row per CDR3 protein. The sample lists around 520,000 distinct CDR3 sequences; roughly 23% were seen once. The material sequenced was CD4+ T cells sorted from PBMCs, taken approximately 5 days after vaccination. The receptor set was obtained from a man aged 50 to 60 who received an inactivated influenza vaccine. The CDR3 runs from the conserved cysteine through the conserved F or W. Each record gives: J gene, CDR3 length, D gene, clone size, V gene, CDR3 DNA, CDR3 protein. D genes are given only for firm matches. Clone size appears in some rows only: once, few, many, or a class for an expanded clone.

>TRBJ1-5|17|NA|NA|TRBV19
TGTGCCAGTAGTATCCCCTTGGCAGGGATGGGCAATCAGCCCCAGCATTTT
CASSIPLAGMGNQPQHF
>TRBJ2-5|13|NA|NA|TRBV20-1
TGCAGTGCTAGACCCGGGAGCTCAGGGACCCAGTACTTC
CSARPGSSGTQYF
>TRBJ2-2|16|TRBD1|NA|TRBV20-1
TGCAGTGCTAGAGATCTTCGACAGGGTGGCACCGGGGAGCTGTTTTTT
CSARDLRQGGTGELFF
>TRBJ2-4|15|TRBD1|few|TRBV4-3
TGCGCCAGCAGCCACCACGGACAGGGAGAAAACATTCAGTACTTC
CASSHHGQGENIQYF
>TRBJ2-1|12|NA|few|TRBV12-3/TRBV12-4
TGTGCCACCCAGATGTCCGGGGATGAGCAGTTCTTC
CATQMSGDEQFF
>TRBJ2-7|14|NA|NA|TRBV25-1
TGTGCCAGCAGTGAACACGCGACGACTAGCGAGCAGTACTTC
CASSEHATTSEQYF
>TRBJ2-1|19|NA|NA|TRBV7-3
TGTGCCTGCAGGGGTCGGATCGCACAGAATCCTAGCTCCTACAATGAGCAGTTCTTC
CACRGRIAQNPSSYNEQFF
>TRBJ2-7|13|NA|NA|TRBV6-2/TRBV6-3
TGTGCCAGCAGCCCACAGCGAACCTACGAGCAGTACTTC
CASSPQRTYEQYF
>TRBJ2-2|18|NA|NA|TRBV3-1
TGTGCCAGCAGCCAAGATATTCGGGCGCATGCGGGCACCGGGGAGCTGTTTTTT
CASSQDIRAHAGTGELFF
>TRBJ2-2|18|TRBD2|NA|TRBV7-3
TGTGCCAGCAGCTTAATTGCTAGCGGGAGAGGTAACACCGGGGAGCTGTTTTTT
CASSLIASGRGNTGELFF
>TRBJ1-2|14|TRBD1|NA|TRBV20-1
TGCAGTGCTTCGGACAGGGCCGCTAACTATGGCTACACCTTC
CSASDRAANYGYTF
>TRBJ2-1|14|NA|few|TRBV12-3/TRBV12-4
TGTGCCAGCAGTATTTCCGGGGGCAGGAATGAGCAGTTCTTC
CASSISGGRNEQFF
>TRBJ2-7|16|NA|few|TRBV6-2/TRBV6-3
TGTGCCAGCAGTTCCTTCAGACTGGGGTCGAGAAACGAGCAGTACTTC
CASSSFRLGSRNEQYF
>TRBJ2-2|16|TRBD2|few|TRBV5-1
TGCGCCAGCAGCCCCCTGACTAGCGGGGGGCCCGGGGAGCTGTTTTTT
CASSPLTSGGPGELFF
>TRBJ2-3|15|NA|few|TRBV5-5
TGTGCCAGCAGCTTGGAACAGGGCAGGGCAGATACGCAGTATTTT
CASSLEQGRADTQYF
>TRBJ2-2|13|NA|NA|TRBV30
TGTGCCTGGACCAGAGGGGGGGCCGGGGAGCTGTTTTTT
CAWTRGGAGELFF
>TRBJ2-7|14|TRBD2|NA|TRBV30
TGTGCCTGGATTAGGACTAGCGGGAGCAACGAGCAGTACTTC
CAWIRTSGSNEQYF
>TRBJ2-1|15|NA|few|TRBV7-2
TGTGCCAGCAGCTTATTGGGTACCCACGGCAATGAGCAGTTCTTC
CASSLLGTHGNEQFF
>TRBJ2-2|16|TRBD2|NA|TRBV7-2
TGTGCCAGCAGCCCAATAGCGGGAGTTATCACCGGGGAGCTGTTTTTT
CASSPIAGVITGELFF
>TRBJ2-3|15|TRBD2|NA|TRBV12-3/TRBV12-4
TGTGCCAGCAGTCTAGCGGGGGAGTCCACAGATACGCAGTATTTT
CASSLAGESTDTQYF
>TRBJ2-6|15|NA|NA|TRBV12-3/TRBV12-4
TGTGCCAGCAGAGACCCAAGCTCTGGGGCCAACGTCCTGACTTTC
CASRDPSSGANVLTF
>TRBJ2-6|19|NA|NA|TRBV12-3/TRBV12-4
TGTGCCAGCAGTTTAGCTAGGTTACAGGGCTCCTCAGGGGCCAACGTCCTGACTTTC
CASSLARLQGSSGANVLTF
>TRBJ2-1|16|TRBD2|NA|TRBV5-1
TGCGCCAGCAGCTTGGGCGGGGGGGCAAACTACAATGAGCAGTTCTTC
CASSLGGGANYNEQFF
>TRBJ1-2|13|NA|few|TRBV20-1
TGCAGTGCTAGAAAAGATTGGGACTATGGCTACACCTTC
CSARKDWDYGYTF
>TRBJ1-5|13|TRBD1|few|TRBV10-3
TGTGCCATCAGGGGGACAGGGGATCAGCCCCAGCATTTT
CAIRGTGDQPQHF
>TRBJ1-5|13|NA|few|TRBV28
TGTGCCAGCAGGGGCTCTTACAATCAGCCCCAGCATTTT
CASRGSYNQPQHF
>TRBJ2-7|14|NA|NA|TRBV6-2/TRBV6-3
TGTGCCAGCAAATTTGGACAGAACAGCTACGAGCAGTACTTC
CASKFGQNSYEQYF
>TRBJ1-5|13|NA|few|TRBV18
TGTGCCAGCTCACCACCCCCGGGTCAGCCCCAGCATTTT
CASSPPPGQPQHF
>TRBJ1-6|16|NA|NA|TRBV7-2
TGTGCCAGCAGTCGAGGGTTGGCAGGAGGTAATTCACCCCTCCACTTT
CASSRGLAGGNSPLHF
>TRBJ2-3|15|TRBD1|many|TRBV11-2
TGTGCCAGCAGCTTGACAGGGTCTAGCACAGATACGCAGTATTTT
CASSLTGSSTDTQYF
>TRBJ2-7|15|TRBD2|NA|TRBV6-2/TRBV6-3
TGTGCCAGCAGTTATTTGGCGGGAGGCATCAACGAGCAGTACTTC
CASSYLAGGINEQYF
>TRBJ2-5|15|TRBD1|few|TRBV29-1
TGCAGCGTTGAGTTACAGGGGGCGGCCCGAGAGACCCAGTACTTC
CSVELQGAARETQYF
>TRBJ2-7|14|NA|few|TRBV6-1
TGTGCCAGCAGTCTGACATTGATGGCGGACGAGCAGTACTTC
CASSLTLMADEQYF
>TRBJ2-2|15|TRBD1|many|TRBV5-5
TGTGCCAGCAGAGGGACAGGGCAGAACACCGGGGAGCTGTTTTTT
CASRGTGQNTGELFF
>TRBJ2-1|17|TRBD2|NA|TRBV20-1
TGCAGTGCTAGACCTCGACTAGCGGGAGGCACCTACAATGAGCAGTTCTTC
CSARPRLAGGTYNEQFF
>TRBJ2-5|18|TRBD2|few|TRBV6-5
TGTGCCAGCAGTTATGCTCGGAGAGGGACTAGCGGCAAAGAGACCCAGTACTTC
CASSYARRGTSGKETQYF
>TRBJ1-5|11|NA|NA|TRBV20-1
TGCAGTGCAATGGGGGGGCAGCCCCAGCATTTT
CSAMGGQPQHF
>TRBJ2-7|18|TRBD2|few|TRBV6-2/TRBV6-3
TGTGCCAGCAGTTACTCAGCCGGGACTAGCGGGCCCTTCTACGAGCAGTACTTC
CASSYSAGTSGPFYEQYF
>TRBJ2-4|15|NA|NA|TRBV18
TGTGCCAGCTCACCAGGTGCTGGGTGGGAAAACATTCAGTACTTC
CASSPGAGWENIQYF
>TRBJ1-4|13|NA|NA|TRBV11-2
TGTGCCAGCAGTCTAGGGTCGGTTGAAAAACTGTTTTTT
CASSLGSVEKLFF
>TRBJ2-3|16|NA|few|TRBV25-1
TGTGCCAGCAGCCACACCTTGAGGGAGCAGACAGATACGCAGTATTTT
CASSHTLREQTDTQYF